This TCR beta chain was obtained from a study of blood T cell repertoires in COVID-19. About the study: Sites in the United States, Italy and Spain provided acute and convalescent COVID-19 samples. T cells, B-cell-depleted T cells, or PBMCs provided the cDNA or gDNA that served as material.

Germline values: CDR1 SQVTM, CDR2 ANQGSEA. Trimming took 7 bases from V and 5 from J; bases not matched to a gene: 6. The CDR3 totals 14 residues. How the authors handled the data: For nucleated cells, counts were estimated from reference gene primer amplification. The data were produced by immunoSEQ multiplex PCR, yet TCRdb's version contains in-frame clones alone and is incomplete. D and trimming come from the DNA, and the V and J calls and clone size come from that table. The sample shows about 200,000 clones, 90% of them seen only once. The material sequenced was peripheral blood. The source of this sequence is a man in his forties or fifties with acute or convalescent COVID-19. The rearrangement uses TRBV29-1 and TRBJ2-2; TRBD2 agrees at 11 bases. The CDR3 spells CSAGTSGTTGELFF. The CDR3 bases are TGCAGCGCCGGGACTAGCGGCACTACCGGGGAGCTGTTTTTT.